The clone carrying this TCR beta chain came up a few times. Its matching antigen is unknown. The junction departs from the called germline gene at one end, perhaps through a read error. Genomic DNA was employed as the template in profiling TCR beta VDJ and CDR3. MiXCR, applied by TCRdb to the reads, yields one record per CDR3 protein. The sample lists more than 200,000 distinct CDR3 sequences; around 49% were seen once. These data originate in a study of CD8+CD57+ T cells in acquired aplastic anemia. Study information: Sorted CD4+ and CD8+ cell DNA averaged roughly 3.2 ug. Study outcomes and limitations: The study identified about 30 CD8+ CDR3 sequences shared by patients and controls.

The sequenced patients had an expansion of CD8+CD57+ cells seen by flow cytometry. Patients were therapy-naive when their blood was sampled. The CDR3 consists of 16 residues. Germline CDR1 SNHLY, CDR2 FYNNEI. This sequence was found in a human donor with aplastic anemia. The rearrangement uses TRBV2 and TRBJ1-5; TRBD1 is a possible D gene (5 bases). Sequencing was done on a sample of sorted CD4+, CD8+, or CD8+CD57+ T cells (not recorded which) from PBMCs. CDR3 protein: CASRLQTPWGNQPPHF. Written as DNA, the CDR3 is TGTGCCAGCCGCCTCCAGACTCCATGGGGCAATCAGCCCCCGCATTTT.